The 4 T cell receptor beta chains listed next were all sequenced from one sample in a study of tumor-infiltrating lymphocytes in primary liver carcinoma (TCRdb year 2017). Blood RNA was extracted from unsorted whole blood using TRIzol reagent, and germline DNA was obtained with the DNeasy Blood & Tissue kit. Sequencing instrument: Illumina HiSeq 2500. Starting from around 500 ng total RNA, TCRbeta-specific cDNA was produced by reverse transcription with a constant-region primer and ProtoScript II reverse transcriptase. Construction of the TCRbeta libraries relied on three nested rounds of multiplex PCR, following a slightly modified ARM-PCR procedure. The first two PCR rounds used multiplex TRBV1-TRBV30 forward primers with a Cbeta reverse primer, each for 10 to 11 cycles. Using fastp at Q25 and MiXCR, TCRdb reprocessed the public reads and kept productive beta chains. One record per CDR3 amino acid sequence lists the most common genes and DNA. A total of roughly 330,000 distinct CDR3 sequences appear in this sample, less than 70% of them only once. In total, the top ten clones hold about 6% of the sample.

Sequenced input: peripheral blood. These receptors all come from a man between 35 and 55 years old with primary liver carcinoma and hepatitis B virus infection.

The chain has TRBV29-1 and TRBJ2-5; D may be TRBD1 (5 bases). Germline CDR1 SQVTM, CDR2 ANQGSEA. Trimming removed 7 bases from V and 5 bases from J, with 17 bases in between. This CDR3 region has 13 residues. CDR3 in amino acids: CSASGRGGETQYF. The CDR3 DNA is TGCAGCGCTTCGGGTAGGGGTGGCGAGACCCAGTACTTC.

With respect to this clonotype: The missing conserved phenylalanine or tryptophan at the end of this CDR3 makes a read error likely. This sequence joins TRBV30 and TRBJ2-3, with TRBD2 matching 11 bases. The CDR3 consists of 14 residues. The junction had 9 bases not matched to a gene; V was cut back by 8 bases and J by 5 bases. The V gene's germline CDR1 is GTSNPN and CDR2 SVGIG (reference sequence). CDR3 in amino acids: CAGRTGTSGDTQYL. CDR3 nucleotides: TGTGCCGGACGTACCGGGACTAGCGGAGATACGCAGTATCTT.

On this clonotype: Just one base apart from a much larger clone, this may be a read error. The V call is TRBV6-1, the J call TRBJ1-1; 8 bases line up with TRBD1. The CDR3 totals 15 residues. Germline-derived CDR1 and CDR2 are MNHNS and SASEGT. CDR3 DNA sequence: TGTGCCAGCAGTTTTTTGACAGGGGAGGGCACTGAAGCTCTCTTT. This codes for CASSFLTGEGTEALF.

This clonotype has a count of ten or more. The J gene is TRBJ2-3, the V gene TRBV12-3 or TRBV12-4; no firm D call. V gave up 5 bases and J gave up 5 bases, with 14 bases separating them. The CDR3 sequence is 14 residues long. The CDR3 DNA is TGTGCCAGCAGTGCCGACTCACCGGGAGATACGCAGTATTTT. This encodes CASSADSPGDTQYF.